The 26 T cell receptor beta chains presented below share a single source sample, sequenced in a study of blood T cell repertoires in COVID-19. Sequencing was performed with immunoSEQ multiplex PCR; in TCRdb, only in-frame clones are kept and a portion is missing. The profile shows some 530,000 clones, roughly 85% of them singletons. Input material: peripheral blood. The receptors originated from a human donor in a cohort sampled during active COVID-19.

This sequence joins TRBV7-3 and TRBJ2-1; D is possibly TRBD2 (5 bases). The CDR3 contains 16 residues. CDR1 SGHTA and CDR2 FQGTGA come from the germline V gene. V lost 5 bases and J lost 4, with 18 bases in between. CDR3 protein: CASSPGGLGPYNEQFF. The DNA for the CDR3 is TGTGCCAGCAGCCCTGGCGGGCTTGGGCCTTACAATGAGCAGTTCTTC.

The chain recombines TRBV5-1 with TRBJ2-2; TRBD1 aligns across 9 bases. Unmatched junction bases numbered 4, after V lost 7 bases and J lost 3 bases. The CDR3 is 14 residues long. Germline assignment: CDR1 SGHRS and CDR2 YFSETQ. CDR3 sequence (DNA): TGCGCCAGCTACAGGGGGCTGGACACCGGGGAGCTGTTTTTT. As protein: CASYRGLDTGELFF.

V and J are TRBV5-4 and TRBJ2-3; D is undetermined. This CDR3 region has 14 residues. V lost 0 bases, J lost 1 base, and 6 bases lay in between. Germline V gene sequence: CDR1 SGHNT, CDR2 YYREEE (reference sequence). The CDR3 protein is CASSLVARTDTQYF. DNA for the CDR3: TGTGCCAGCAGCTTGGTGGCCCGCACAGATACGCAGTATTTT.

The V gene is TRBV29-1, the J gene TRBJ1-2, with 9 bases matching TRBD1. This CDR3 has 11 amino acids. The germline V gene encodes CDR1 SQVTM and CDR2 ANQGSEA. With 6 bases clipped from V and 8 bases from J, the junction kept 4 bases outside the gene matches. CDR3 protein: CSVEQGAGYTF. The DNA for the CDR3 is TGCAGCGTAGAACAGGGGGCGGGCTACACCTTC.

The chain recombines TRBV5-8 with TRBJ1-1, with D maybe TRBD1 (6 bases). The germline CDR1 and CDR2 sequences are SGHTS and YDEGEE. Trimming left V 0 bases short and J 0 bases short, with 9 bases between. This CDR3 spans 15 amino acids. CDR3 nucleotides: TGTGCCAGCAGCTTGGGGGCAGGGGTGAACACTGAAGCTTTCTTT. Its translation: CASSLGAGVNTEAFF.

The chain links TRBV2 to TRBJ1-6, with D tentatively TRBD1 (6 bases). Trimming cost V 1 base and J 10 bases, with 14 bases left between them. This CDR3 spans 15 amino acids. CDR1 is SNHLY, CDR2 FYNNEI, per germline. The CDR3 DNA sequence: TGTGCCAGCAGTGAAGGAAAACAGGGAAGCTCACCCCTCCACTTT. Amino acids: CASSEGKQGSSPLHF. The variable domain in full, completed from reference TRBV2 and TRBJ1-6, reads EPEVTQTPSHQVTQMGQEVILRCVPISNHLYFYWYRQILGQKVEFLVSFYNNEISEKSEIFDDQFSVERPDGSNFTLKIRSTKLEDSAMYFCASSEGKQGSSPLHFGNGTRLTVT.

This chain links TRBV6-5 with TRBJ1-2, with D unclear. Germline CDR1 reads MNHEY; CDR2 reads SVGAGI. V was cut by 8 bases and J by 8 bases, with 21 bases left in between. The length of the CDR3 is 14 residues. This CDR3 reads CASSFLSRMGGYTF. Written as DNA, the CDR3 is TGTGCCAGCTCCTTTCTGAGTCGTATGGGCGGCTACACCTTC.

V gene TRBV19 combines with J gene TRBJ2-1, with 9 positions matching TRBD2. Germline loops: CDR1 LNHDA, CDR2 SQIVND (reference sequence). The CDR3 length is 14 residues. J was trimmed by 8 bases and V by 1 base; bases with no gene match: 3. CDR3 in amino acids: CASSIGGRAHEQFF. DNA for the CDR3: TGTGCCAGTAGTATAGGCGGGAGGGCCCATGAGCAGTTCTTC.

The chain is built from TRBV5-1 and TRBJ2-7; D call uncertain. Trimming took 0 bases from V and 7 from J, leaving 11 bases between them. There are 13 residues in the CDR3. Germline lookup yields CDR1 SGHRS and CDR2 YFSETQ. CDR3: CASSLEAAKEQYF. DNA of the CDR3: TGCGCCAGCAGCTTGGAGGCGGCTAAGGAGCAGTACTTC.

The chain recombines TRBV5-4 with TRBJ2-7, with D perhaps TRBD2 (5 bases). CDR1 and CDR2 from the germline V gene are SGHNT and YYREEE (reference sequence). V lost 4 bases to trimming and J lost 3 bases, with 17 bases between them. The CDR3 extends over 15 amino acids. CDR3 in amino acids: CASSAGLVSYYEQYF. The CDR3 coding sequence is TGTGCCAGCAGCGCAGGACTGGTCTCTTACTACGAGCAGTACTTC. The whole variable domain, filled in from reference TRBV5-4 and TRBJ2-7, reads ETGVTQSPTHLIKTRGQQVTLRCSSQSGHNTVSWYQQALGQGPQFIFQYYREEENGRGNFPPRFSGLQFPNYSSELNVNALELDDSALYLCASSAGLVSYYEQYFGPGTRLTVT.

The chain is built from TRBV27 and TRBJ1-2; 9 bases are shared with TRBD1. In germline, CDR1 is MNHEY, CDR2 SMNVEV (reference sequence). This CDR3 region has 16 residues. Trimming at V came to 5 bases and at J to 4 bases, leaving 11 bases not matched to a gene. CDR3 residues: CASSPKGQGRVYGYTF. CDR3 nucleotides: TGTGCCAGCAGTCCCAAAGGACAGGGGAGGGTCTATGGCTACACCTTC.

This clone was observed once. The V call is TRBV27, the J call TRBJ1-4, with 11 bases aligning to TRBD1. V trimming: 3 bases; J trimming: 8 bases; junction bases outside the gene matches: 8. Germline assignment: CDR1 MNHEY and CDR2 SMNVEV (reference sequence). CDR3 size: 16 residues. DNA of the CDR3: TGTGCCAGCAGTTTGATCGAGGACAGGGGGCGAGAAAAACTGTTTTTT. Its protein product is CASSLIEDRGREKLFF.

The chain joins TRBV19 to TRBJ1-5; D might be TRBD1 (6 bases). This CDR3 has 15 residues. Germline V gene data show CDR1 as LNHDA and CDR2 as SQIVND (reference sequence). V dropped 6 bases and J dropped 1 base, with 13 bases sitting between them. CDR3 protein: CASRPRTESNQPQHF. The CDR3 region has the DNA TGTGCCAGTAGACCGAGGACAGAAAGCAATCAGCCCCAGCATTTT.

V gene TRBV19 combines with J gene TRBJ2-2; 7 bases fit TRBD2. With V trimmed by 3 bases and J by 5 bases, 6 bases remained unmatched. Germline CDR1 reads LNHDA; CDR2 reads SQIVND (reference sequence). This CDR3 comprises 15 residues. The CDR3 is CASSIHLSGTGELFF. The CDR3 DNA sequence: TGTGCCAGTAGTATTCACCTTAGCGGGACCGGGGAGCTGTTTTTT.

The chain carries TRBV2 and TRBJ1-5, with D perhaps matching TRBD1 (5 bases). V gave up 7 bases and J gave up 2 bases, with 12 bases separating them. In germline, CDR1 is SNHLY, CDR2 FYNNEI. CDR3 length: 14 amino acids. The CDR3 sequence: CASTAWGGNQPQHF. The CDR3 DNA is TGTGCCAGCACCGCCTGGGGGGGCAATCAGCCCCAGCATTTT.

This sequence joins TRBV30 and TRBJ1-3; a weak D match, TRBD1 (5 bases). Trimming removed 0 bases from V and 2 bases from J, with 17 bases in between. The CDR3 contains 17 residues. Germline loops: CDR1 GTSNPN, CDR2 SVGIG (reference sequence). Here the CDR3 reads CAWSVGRRGGPGNTIYF. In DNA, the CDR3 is TGTGCCTGGAGTGTAGGGAGAAGGGGAGGACCTGGAAACACCATATATTTT.

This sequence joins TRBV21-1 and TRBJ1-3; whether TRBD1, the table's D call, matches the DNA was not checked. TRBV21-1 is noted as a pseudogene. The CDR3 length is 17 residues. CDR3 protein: CASSKENRGALRNTIYF. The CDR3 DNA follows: TGTGCCAGCAGCAAAGAGAACAGGGGAGCACTGCGAAACACCATATATTTT.

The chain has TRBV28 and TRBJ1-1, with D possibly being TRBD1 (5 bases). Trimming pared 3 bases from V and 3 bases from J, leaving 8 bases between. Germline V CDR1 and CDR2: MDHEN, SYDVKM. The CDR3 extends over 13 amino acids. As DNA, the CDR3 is TGTGCCAGCAGTTTGGACACTTACACTGAAGCTTTCTTT. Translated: CASSLDTYTEAFF.

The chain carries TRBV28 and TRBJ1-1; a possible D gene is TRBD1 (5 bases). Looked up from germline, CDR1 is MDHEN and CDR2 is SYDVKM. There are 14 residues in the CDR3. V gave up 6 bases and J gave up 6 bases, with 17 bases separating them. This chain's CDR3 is CASRRPTGGAEAFF. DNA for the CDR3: TGTGCCAGCAGACGTCCCACCGGAGGGGCTGAAGCTTTCTTT.

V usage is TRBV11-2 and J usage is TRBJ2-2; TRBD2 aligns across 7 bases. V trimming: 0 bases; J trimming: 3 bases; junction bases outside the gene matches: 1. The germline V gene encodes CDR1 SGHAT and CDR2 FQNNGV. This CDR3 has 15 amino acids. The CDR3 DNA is TGTGCCAGCAGCTTAGATGGGAGGGACACCGGGGAGCTGTTTTTT. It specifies CASSLDGRDTGELFF.

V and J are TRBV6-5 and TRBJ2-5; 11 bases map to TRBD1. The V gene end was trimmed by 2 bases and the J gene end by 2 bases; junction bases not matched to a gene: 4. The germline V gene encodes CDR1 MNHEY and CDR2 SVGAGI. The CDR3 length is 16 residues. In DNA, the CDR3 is TGTGCCAGCAGTTACGAGGGGACAGGGGGGCAAGAGACCCAGTACTTC. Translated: CASSYEGTGGQETQYF.

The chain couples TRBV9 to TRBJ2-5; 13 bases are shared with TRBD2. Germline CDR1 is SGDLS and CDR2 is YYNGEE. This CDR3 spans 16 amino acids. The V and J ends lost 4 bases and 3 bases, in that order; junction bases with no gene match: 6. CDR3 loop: CASSPGTSGIKETQYF. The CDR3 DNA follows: TGTGCCAGCAGCCCCGGGACTAGCGGGATTAAAGAGACCCAGTACTTC.

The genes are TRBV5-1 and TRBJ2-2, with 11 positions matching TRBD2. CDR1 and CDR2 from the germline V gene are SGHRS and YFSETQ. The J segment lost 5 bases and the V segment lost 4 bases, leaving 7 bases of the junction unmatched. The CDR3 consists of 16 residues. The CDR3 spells CASSLIAGGQTGELFF. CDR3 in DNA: TGCGCCAGCAGCCTCATAGCGGGAGGGCAGACCGGGGAGCTGTTTTTT.

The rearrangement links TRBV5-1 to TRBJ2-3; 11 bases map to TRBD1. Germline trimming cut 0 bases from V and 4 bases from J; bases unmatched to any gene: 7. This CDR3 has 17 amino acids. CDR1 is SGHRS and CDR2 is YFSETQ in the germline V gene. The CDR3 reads CASSLARRTGGPDTQYF. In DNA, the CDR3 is TGCGCCAGCAGCTTGGCCCGGAGGACAGGGGGCCCAGATACGCAGTATTTT.

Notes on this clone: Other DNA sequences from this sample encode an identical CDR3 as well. The CDR3 protein is CASRTVNTEAFF. In nucleotides, the CDR3 is TGTGCCTCCCGGACAGTGAACACTGAAGCTTTCTTT. The chain links TRBV25-1 to TRBJ1-1, with D possibly matching TRBD1 (6 bases). The germline V and J ends were trimmed by 11 bases and 0 bases, with 10 bases remaining between them. Germline CDR1 MGHDK, CDR2 SYGVNS. This CDR3 has 12 amino acids.

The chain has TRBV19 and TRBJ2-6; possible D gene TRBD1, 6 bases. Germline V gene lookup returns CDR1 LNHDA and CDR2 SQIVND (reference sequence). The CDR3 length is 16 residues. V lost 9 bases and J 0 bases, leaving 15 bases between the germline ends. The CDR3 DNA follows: TGTGCCAGCAGGGACACTTTACACTCTGGGGCCAACGTCCTGACTTTC. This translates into CASRDTLHSGANVLTF.